Detailed here is one T cell receptor (beta chain). Its specificity is not known. The sample belongs to a study of cytomegalovirus exposure and HLA in healthy donors. Findings of the study overall: In a later analysis, most CMV-associated TCR beta chains appeared HLA-restricted. As confirmed in vitro, three CMV-associated chains were specific for CMV antigens. Among the sequence variants, a highly shared cluster was likely an artifact of sequencing.

The germline CDR1 and CDR2 sequences are SGHRS and YFSETQ. The CDR3 extends over 17 amino acids. V trimming: 1 base; J trimming: 0 bases; junction bases outside the gene matches: 6. With 60 Vbeta and 13 Jbeta primers, the PCR was carried out. Sequencing was performed with immunoSEQ multiplex PCR; in TCRdb, only in-frame clones are kept and a portion is missing. The sample lists about 94,000 clones; about four fifths were seen once. The chain uses TRBV5-1 and TRBJ2-5, with 10 bases aligning to TRBD2. The origin of this receptor is a woman in her 40s in good health and CMV-seronegative. Material: PBMCs. The CDR3 region has the DNA TGCGCCAGCAGCTTGCTTGGTCTAGCGGGGGACCAAGAGACCCAGTACTTC. It yields the protein CASSLLGLAGDQETQYF.